This record looks at one T cell receptor (beta chain) sequence and its context. The same CDR3 arises from other DNA sequences in this sample as well. This sample was taken from a study of blood T cell repertoires in COVID-19. Study-level background: Samples representing acute and convalescent COVID-19 were sourced from the United States, Italy and Spain. Sample material is recorded as cDNA or gDNA derived from T cells, B-cell-depleted T cells, or PBMCs.

V was pared by 3 bases and J by 1 base, with 5 bases of the junction left unmatched. This CDR3 has 15 amino acids. In germline, CDR1 is SGHAT, CDR2 FQNNGV. Original analysis: How many nucleated cells were present was estimated from reference gene primer amplification. Assay: immunoSEQ multiplex PCR; the TCRdb copy retains only in-frame clones and omits some. V, J and clone size reflect that table, while D and trimming were determined from the DNA. The sample records hundreds of thousands of clones, nearly 90% being singletons. The TCR was taken from a woman aged 18-35 years who had recovered from COVID-19. The sequencing sample was made of peripheral blood. This chain links TRBV11-2 with TRBJ2-7; 8 bases match TRBD1. CDR3 region: CASSLSGTGSYEQYF. CDR3 DNA sequence: TGTGCCAGCAGCTTGTCCGGGACAGGTTCCTACGAGCAGTACTTC.